This T cell receptor beta chain was captured in a study of cytomegalovirus exposure and HLA in healthy donors. Study-level results: Based on reports, TCR beta sequences accurately predicted HLA-A and HLA-B alleles for most subjects.

The PCR ran on 60 Vbeta and 13 Jbeta primers. Clones were read by immunoSEQ multiplex PCR, and TCRdb kept only the in-frame ones, dropping some. Of 130,000 or so clones in the sample, roughly 85% were seen once. Of note for this clone: Its target is unknown.

This CDR3 comprises 18 residues. Trimming at V came to 0 bases and at J to 0 bases, leaving 4 bases not matched to a gene. Germline V gene lookup returns CDR1 SGHAT and CDR2 FQNNGV. The sequence was obtained from a middle-aged man in good health and CMV-seronegative. Input material: PBMCs. The J gene is TRBJ2-2, the V gene TRBV11-2; 10 positions agree with TRBD2. CDR3 amino acids: CASSLDPTSGTNTGELFF. CDR3 in DNA: TGTGCCAGCAGCTTAGATCCCACTAGCGGGACGAACACCGGGGAGCTGTTTTTT. The whole variable domain, filled in from reference TRBV11-2 and TRBJ2-2, reads EAGVAQSPRYKIIEKRQSVAFWCNPISGHATLYWYQQILGQGPKLLIQFQNNGVVDDSQLPKDRFSAERLKGVDSTLKIQPAKLEDSAVYLCASSLDPTSGTNTGELFFGEGSRLTVL.